One sample yielded the 19 T cell receptor beta chains listed below, sequenced in a study of T-cell reconstitution after alpha-beta-depleted transplantation in children. Construction of the TCRbeta library involved unique molecular identifiers. TCRdb analysed the PCR reads with MiXCR anew, one entry per CDR3 protein. The repertoire holds 780,000 or so distinct CDR3 sequences, approximately 15% seen once, with approximately 5% in the top ten. The sequencing here drew on PBMCs, mostly from graft donor cells, taken 360 days after TCRalphabeta/CD19-depleted stem cell transplant. The receptors here all came from a male patient aged 10 to 17 who had a stem cell transplant for acute lymphoblastic leukemia, so the T cells may come from the graft donor.

In its sample, this clonotype was seen a few times. This chain's CDR3 is CASSPRDTEGDTQYF. DNA of the CDR3: TGTGCCAGCAGCCCCCGGGACACCGAGGGGGATACGCAGTATTTT. The chain has TRBV16 and TRBJ2-3; TRBD1 is a possible D gene (6 bases). The CDR3 is made up of 15 amino acids. In germline, CDR1 is KGHSY, CDR2 FQNENV. Trimming removed 4 bases at V and 6 bases at J, with 17 bases between.

V gene TRBV9 combines with J gene TRBJ2-1; unclear D gene. Trimming shortened V by 2 bases and J by 9 bases, and 9 bases separated the two germline ends. Germline assignment: CDR1 SGDLS and CDR2 YYNGEE. There are 12 residues in the CDR3. CDR3 in DNA: TGTGCCAGCAGCGTTAAGAGTTCTGAGCAGTTCTTC. This encodes CASSVKSSEQFF. The full variable domain, completed using reference TRBV9 and TRBJ2-1, is DSGVTQTPKHLITATGQRVTLRCSPRSGDLSVYWYQQSLDQGLQFLIQYYNGEERAKGNILERFSAQQFPDLHSELNLSSLELGDSALYFCASSVKSSEQFFGPGTRLTVL.

The J gene is TRBJ1-2, the V gene TRBV10-3, with no clear D. The CDR3 is made up of 14 amino acids. V was pared by 0 bases and J by 4 bases, with 9 bases between. CDR1 and CDR2 from the germline V gene are ENHRY and SYGVKD. CDR3 sequence reads: CAISESGRLYGYTF. The CDR3, as DNA: TGTGCCATCAGTGAGTCGGGCAGACTCTATGGCTACACCTTC.

A few counts support this clonotype. This rearrangement joins TRBV6-5 to TRBJ1-1, with D maybe TRBD1 (6 bases). The germline gives CDR1 MNHEY, CDR2 SVGAGI. The CDR3 spans 14 residues. The ends were cut back, 1 base at V and 3 bases at J, with 9 bases in the middle. The DNA for the CDR3 is TGTGCCAGCAGTTACTTACACAGGGACACTGAAGCTTTCTTT. Translation: CASSYLHRDTEAFF.

The chain recombines TRBV24-1 with TRBJ2-3; D is uncertain. The CDR3 has 14 residues. CDR1 KGHDR and CDR2 SFDVKD come from the germline V gene. The V end was cut by 7 bases, the J end by 0 bases, with 10 bases between. CDR3: CATRDHGSTDTQYF. CDR3 DNA: TGTGCCACCAGGGATCACGGCAGCACAGATACGCAGTATTTT.

The chain has TRBV10-2 and TRBJ2-7; possibly TRBD2 for D (6 bases). The CDR3 length is 15 residues. V lost 4 bases and J lost 3, with 16 bases in between. CDR1 and CDR2 (germline): WSHSY, SAAADI. CDR3 protein: CASSGGTASVYEQYF. In DNA, the CDR3 is TGCGCCAGCAGTGGCGGGACGGCGTCTGTCTACGAGCAGTACTTC.

This clonotype was observed a few times. This chain uses TRBV7-9 with TRBJ2-5; a possible D gene is TRBD2 (5 bases). V was trimmed by 5 bases and J by 5 bases, leaving 18 bases between them. Germline CDR1 reads SEHNR; CDR2 reads FQNEAQ (reference sequence). This CDR3 comprises 15 residues. The CDR3 spells CASSEPRRGLETQYF. CDR3 DNA sequence: TGTGCCAGCAGCGAGCCCCGAAGAGGGCTGGAGACCCAGTACTTC.

This clonotype was recorded a few times. V is TRBV7-6 and J is TRBJ2-5, with 8 bases fitting TRBD2. CDR3 length equals 15 residues. Germline CDR1 and CDR2: SGHVS and FNYEAQ. The trim removed 6 bases at V and 2 bases at J, leaving 8 bases unmatched. CDR3 bases: TGTGCCAGCAGGTTTAATGCGGGAGGACAAGAGACCCAGTACTTC. Its translation is CASRFNAGGQETQYF.

The chain uses TRBV11-2 and TRBJ2-3, with 8 bases matching TRBD2. There are 15 residues in the CDR3. Germline V gene sequence: CDR1 SGHAT, CDR2 FQNNGV. Trimming at V came to 8 bases and at J to 6 bases, leaving 13 bases not matched to a gene. Here the CDR3 reads CASGASAGVLDTQYF. CDR3 DNA: TGTGCCAGCGGCGCTTCAGCGGGAGTACTTGATACGCAGTATTTT.

This clonotype was counted between two and nine times. The chain links TRBV27 to TRBJ1-3; D gene unclear. The CDR3 contains 15 residues. The germline CDR1 and CDR2 sequences are MNHEY and SMNVEV (reference sequence). V lost 2 bases and J 0 bases, leaving 8 bases between the germline ends. The CDR3 reads CASSLSSSSGNTIYF. The CDR3 DNA reads TGTGCCAGCAGTTTAAGTTCCAGCTCTGGAAACACCATATATTTT.

There are many counts of this clonotype. The chain carries TRBV29-1 and TRBJ2-5; D may be TRBD1 (6 bases). CDR3 length: 14 amino acids. Trimming pared 4 bases from V and 2 bases from J, leaving 14 bases between. In germline, CDR1 is SQVTM, CDR2 ANQGSEA. The CDR3: CSVVTGQGQETQYF. Here the CDR3 DNA reads TGCAGCGTTGTTACAGGGCAAGGACAAGAGACCCAGTACTTC.

This clonotype was detected a few times. J is TRBJ2-1 and V is TRBV27; possible D gene TRBD1, 6 bases. Germline CDR1 is MNHEY and CDR2 is SMNVEV (reference sequence). The CDR3 consists of 14 residues. Trimming cost V 5 bases and J 9 bases, with 17 bases left between them. CDR3 amino acids: CASSLISQGIEQFF. The DNA for the CDR3 is TGTGCCAGCAGTCTAATATCACAGGGAATTGAGCAGTTCTTC.

The rearrangement links TRBV27 to TRBJ2-7; 12 bases agree with TRBD2. The CDR3 consists of 14 residues. The trim removed 6 bases at V and 4 bases at J, leaving 4 bases unmatched. Germline CDR1 MNHEY, CDR2 SMNVEV (reference sequence). DNA for the CDR3: TGTGCCAGCAGCATGACTAGCGGGGGATACGAGCAGTACTTC. Its translation is CASSMTSGGYEQYF.

The table lists this clonotype with a few counts. J is TRBJ2-6 and V is TRBV7-2; TRBD2 aligns across 11 bases. The germline V gene has CDR1 SGHTA and CDR2 FQGNSA. V dropped 6 bases and J dropped 2; count of bases not matched to a gene: 6. The length of the CDR3 is 17 residues. The CDR3, as DNA: TGTGCCAGCAGAATAGCGGGAGGGCCCACTGGGGCCAACGTCCTGACTTTC. It is translated as CASRIAGGPTGANVLTF.

This rearrangement joins TRBV20-1 to TRBJ2-1; D is ambiguous. This CDR3 has 14 amino acids. Per the germline V gene, CDR1 is DFQATT and CDR2 is SNEGSKA (reference sequence). Trimming pared 2 bases from V and 0 bases from J, leaving 8 bases between. The CDR3 reads CSARLTSSYNEQFF. CDR3 DNA: TGCAGTGCTAGACTAACGAGCTCCTACAATGAGCAGTTCTTC.

This clonotype came up a few times. This sequence joins TRBV11-1 and TRBJ2-7, with TRBD2 matching 12 bases. V trimming: 5 bases; J trimming: 2 bases; junction bases outside the gene matches: 10. Per the germline V gene, CDR1 is SGHAT and CDR2 is FQDESV (reference sequence). This CDR3 spans 17 amino acids. CDR3 region: CASSLGLAGTYTYEQYF. Here the CDR3 DNA reads TGTGCCAGCAGCCTAGGACTAGCGGGAACCTATACCTACGAGCAGTACTTC.

The chain is built from TRBV12-3 or TRBV12-4 and TRBJ2-1, with TRBD2 identical over 7 bases. This CDR3 is 17 amino acids long. V lost 5 bases and J lost 6; bases outside the gene matches: 16. The CDR3 is CASSLAGGGPSPNEQFF. The CDR3 coding sequence is TGTGCCAGCAGTCTGGCCGGGGGAGGGCCCTCCCCCAATGAGCAGTTCTTC.

This clonotype was recorded a few times. The chain combines TRBV20-1 with TRBJ2-1, with TRBD2 matching 10 bases. J gave up 6 bases and V 3 bases, and 8 bases lay outside the gene matches. Germline-derived CDR1 and CDR2 are DFQATT and SNEGSKA (reference sequence). The CDR3 extends over 15 amino acids. CDR3 region: CSASSLAGVGNEQFF. The CDR3 coding sequence is TGCAGTGCTAGCTCCCTAGCGGGAGTCGGCAATGAGCAGTTCTTC.

This clonotype was picked up many times. The V gene is TRBV5-1, the J gene TRBJ2-7, with a tentative D call TRBD2 (5 bases). This CDR3 is built from 15 residues. Germline lookup yields CDR1 SGHRS and CDR2 YFSETQ. Trimming stripped 2 bases from V and 2 bases from J, with 14 bases between. The CDR3 coding sequence is TGCGCCAGCAGCTTAAGAGCCGGGAATCCCTACGAGCAGTACTTC. Protein sequence: CASSLRAGNPYEQYF.